Detailed here is one TCR beta chain. The antigen remains unidentified. The sample comes from a study of T cells in tuberculosis. Study-level information: Sequenced TCRs come from CD1B-GMM tetramer-binding T cells. Within 7 days of starting treatment, or before, PBMC were stored. General study findings and limits: Smaller distances to GMM-specific TCRs suggested their expansion in active tuberculosis.

Germline CDR1 and CDR2: KGHSH and LQKENI. Losses at the gene ends were 2 bases for V and 8 bases for J; bases not matched to a gene: 9. The CDR3 extends over 15 amino acids. Time point: new active TB diagnosis, blood taken before or within 7 days of starting treatment. HIV-seronegative South African adults aged 18 years or older had newly diagnosed active tuberculosis. TCRdb's copy holds only in-frame clones and misses some; the assay was immunoSEQ multiplex PCR. The sample shows about 34,000 clones, 93% of them seen only once. Source: PBMCs, taken at tuberculosis diagnosis. The origin of this receptor is an adult with tuberculosis. This chain uses TRBV18 with TRBJ1-2, with 9 bases aligning to TRBD1. The CDR3 coding sequence is TGTGCCAGCTCACCAGTGGACAGGGGTAGTCGCGGCTACACCTTC. Its translation: CASSPVDRGSRGYTF.